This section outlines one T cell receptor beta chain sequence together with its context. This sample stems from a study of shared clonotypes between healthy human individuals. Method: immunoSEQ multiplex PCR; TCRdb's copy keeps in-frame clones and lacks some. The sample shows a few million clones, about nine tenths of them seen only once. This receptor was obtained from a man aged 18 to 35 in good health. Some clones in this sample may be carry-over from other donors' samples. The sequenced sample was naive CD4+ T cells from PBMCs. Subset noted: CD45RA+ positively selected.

CDR3 residues: CAIRKTGQVYEQYF. The CDR3 DNA follows: TGTGCCATACGAAAGACAGGGCAAGTCTACGAGCAGTACTTC. V usage is TRBV10-3 and J usage is TRBJ2-7, with 7 bases identical to TRBD1. The CDR3 runs 14 residues. The junction had 11 bases not matched to a gene; V was cut back by 9 bases and J by 3 bases. CDR1 is ENHRY and CDR2 is SYGVKD in the germline V gene.